The clone carrying this T cell receptor beta chain was seen once. Its antigen is as yet unknown. This CDR3 contains 13 residues. Germline CDR1 reads MNHEY; CDR2 reads SVGAGI. V was clipped by 10 bases and J by 0 bases, with 10 bases between them. The data were obtained in a study of T cell responses to AZD1222 COVID-19 vaccine. The study, taken as a whole, reports: Regions 160-218 and 743-854 dominated among vaccine-associated CD4 TCRs spanning spike. All repertoire sampling was performed exclusively after the peak T cell response.

Clones were read by immunoSEQ multiplex PCR, and TCRdb kept only the in-frame ones, dropping some. The table lists 85,000 to 90,000 clones, approximately 89% of them singletons. The sequenced sample was peripheral blood, obtained 28 days after the second AZD1222 dose. This TCR was sampled from an adult who received the AZD1222 COVID-19 vaccine. V is TRBV6-5 and J is TRBJ2-4, with D possibly being TRBD1 (5 bases). CDR3 bases: TGTGCCACCACAGGAGTAGCCAAAAACATTCAGTACTTC. Translating gives CATTGVAKNIQYF.